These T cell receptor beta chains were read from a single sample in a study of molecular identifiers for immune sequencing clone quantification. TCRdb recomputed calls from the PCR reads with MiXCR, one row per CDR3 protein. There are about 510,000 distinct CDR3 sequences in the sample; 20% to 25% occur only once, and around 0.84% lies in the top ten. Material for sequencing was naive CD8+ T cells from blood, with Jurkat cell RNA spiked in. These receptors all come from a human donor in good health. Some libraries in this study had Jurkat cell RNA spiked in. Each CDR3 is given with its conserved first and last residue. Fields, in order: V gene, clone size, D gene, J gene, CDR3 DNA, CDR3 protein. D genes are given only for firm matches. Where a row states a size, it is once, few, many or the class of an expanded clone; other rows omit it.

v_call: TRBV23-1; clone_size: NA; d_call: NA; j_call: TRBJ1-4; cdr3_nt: TGCGCCAGCAGTCTGGCGGGGGCGGATGAAAAACTGTTTTTT; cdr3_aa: CASSLAGADEKLFF
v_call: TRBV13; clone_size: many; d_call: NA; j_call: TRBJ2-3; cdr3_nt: TGTGCCAGCAGCCTCCTGTTAGGGGCGGAAGATACGCAGTATTTT; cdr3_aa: CASSLLLGAEDTQYF
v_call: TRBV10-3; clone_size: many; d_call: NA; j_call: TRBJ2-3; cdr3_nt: TGTGCCATCAGTGAGTCGGTAGATACGCAGTATTTT; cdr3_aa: CAISESVDTQYF
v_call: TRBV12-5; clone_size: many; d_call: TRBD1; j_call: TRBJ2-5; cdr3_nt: TGTGCTAGTGGTTACCTCAACAGGGGGCTGACCCAGTACTTC; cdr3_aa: CASGYLNRGLTQYF
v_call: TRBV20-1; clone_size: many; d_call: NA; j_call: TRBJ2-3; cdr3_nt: TGCAGTGCTAAGACAGGTCTACGCACAGATACGCAGTATTTT; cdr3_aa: CSAKTGLRTDTQYF
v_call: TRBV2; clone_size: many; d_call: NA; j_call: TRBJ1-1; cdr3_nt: TGTGCCAGCAGGACGCACTGGACGAACACTGAAGCTTTCTTT; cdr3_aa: CASRTHWTNTEAFF
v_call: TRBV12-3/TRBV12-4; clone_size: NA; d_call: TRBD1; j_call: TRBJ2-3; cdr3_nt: TGTGCCAGCAGTTCCCGGGACAGGGATCTTGGTACGCAGTATTTT; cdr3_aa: CASSSRDRDLGTQYF
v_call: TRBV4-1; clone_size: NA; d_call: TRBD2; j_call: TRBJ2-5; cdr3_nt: TGCGCCAGCAGCCAAGTAAACCTAGCGGAAGAGACCCAGTACTTC; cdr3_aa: CASSQVNLAEETQYF
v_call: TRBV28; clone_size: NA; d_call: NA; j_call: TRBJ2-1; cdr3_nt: TGTGCCAGCACCCCCTTAAGGGAAAGCTCCTACAATGAGCAGTTCTTC; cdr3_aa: CASTPLRESSYNEQFF
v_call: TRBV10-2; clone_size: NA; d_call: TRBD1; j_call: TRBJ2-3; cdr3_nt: TGCGCCAGCAGTGAGTCGACAGGGGATACGCAGTATTTT; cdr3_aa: CASSESTGDTQYF
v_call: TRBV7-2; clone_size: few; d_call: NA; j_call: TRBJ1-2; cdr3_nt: TGTGCCAGCAGCCCGAACAGGGCCGGCTACACCTTC; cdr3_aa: CASSPNRAGYTF
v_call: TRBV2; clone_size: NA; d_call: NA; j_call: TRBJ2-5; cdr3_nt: TGTGCCAGCAGTGATGCTAGGGACCTAAAAGAGACCCAGTACTTC; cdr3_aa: CASSDARDLKETQYF
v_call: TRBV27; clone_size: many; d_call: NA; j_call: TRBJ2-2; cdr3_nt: TGTGCCAGCAGTTGGAACACCGGGGAGCTGTTTTTT; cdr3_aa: CASSWNTGELFF
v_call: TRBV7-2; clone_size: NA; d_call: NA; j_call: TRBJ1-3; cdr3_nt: TGTGCCAGCAGCCCCTCAAGAGGGTCTGGAAACACCATATATTTT; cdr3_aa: CASSPSRGSGNTIYF
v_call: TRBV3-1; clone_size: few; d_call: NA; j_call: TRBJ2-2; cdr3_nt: TGTGCCAGCAGCCAAGTTTTTTGGGCACAGAACACCGGGGAGCTGTTTTTT; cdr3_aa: CASSQVFWAQNTGELFF
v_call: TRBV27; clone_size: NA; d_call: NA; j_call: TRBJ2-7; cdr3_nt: TGTGCCAGCAGTTTCAATCCTTCGGACAGTTTCAACGAGCAGTACTTC; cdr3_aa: CASSFNPSDSFNEQYF
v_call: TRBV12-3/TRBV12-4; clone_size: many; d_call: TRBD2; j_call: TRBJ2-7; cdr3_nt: TGTGCCAGCAGCTCCTCCGGGACTAGAGAGATGCAGTACTTC; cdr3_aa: CASSSSGTREMQYF
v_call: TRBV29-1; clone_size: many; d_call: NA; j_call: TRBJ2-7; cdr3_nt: TGCAGCGTTGAAGGGGGGCAGGGGGGCCCCTACGAGCAGTACTTC; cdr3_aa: CSVEGGQGGPYEQYF
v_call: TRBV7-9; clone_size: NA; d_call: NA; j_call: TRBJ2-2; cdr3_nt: TGTGCCAGCAGCCACGACACGTACGCCGCCCGGGAGCTGTTTTTT; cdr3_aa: CASSHDTYAARELFF
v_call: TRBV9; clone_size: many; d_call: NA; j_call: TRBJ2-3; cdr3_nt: TGTGCCAGCAGCGTAGAGGGCAGCCGCCTCACAGATACGCAGTATTTT; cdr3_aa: CASSVEGSRLTDTQYF
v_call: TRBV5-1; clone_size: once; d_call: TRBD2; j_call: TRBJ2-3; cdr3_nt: TGCGCCAGCAGCCTTCGACTAGCGGGAGGGCCTATGACAGGTACGCAGTATTTT; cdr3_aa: CASSLRLAGGPMTGTQYF
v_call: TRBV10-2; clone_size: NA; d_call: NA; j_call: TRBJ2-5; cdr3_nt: TGCGCCAGCAGTTCCTCTGGACCCAAAGGGGAGACCCAGTACTTC; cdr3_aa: CASSSSGPKGETQYF
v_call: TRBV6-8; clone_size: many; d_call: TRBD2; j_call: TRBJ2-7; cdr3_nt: TGTGCCAGCAGTTTTCCCCGAAGGACTAGCGGGAGCTACGAGCAGTACTTC; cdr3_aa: CASSFPRRTSGSYEQYF
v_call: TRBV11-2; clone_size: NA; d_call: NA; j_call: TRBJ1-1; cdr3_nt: TGTGCCGGCAGCTTAGGAGTGTCACTGAACACTGAAGCTTTCTTT; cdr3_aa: CAGSLGVSLNTEAFF
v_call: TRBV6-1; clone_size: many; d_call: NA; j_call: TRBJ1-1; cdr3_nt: TGTGCCAGCAGGGATACAGCCTTTAGAGATATGAACACTGAAGCTTTCTTT; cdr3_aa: CASRDTAFRDMNTEAFF
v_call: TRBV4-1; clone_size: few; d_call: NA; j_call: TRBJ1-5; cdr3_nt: TGCGCCAGCAGCCAAGTGGCGCAAAGGCTCGATCAGCCCCAGCATTTT; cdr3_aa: CASSQVAQRLDQPQHF
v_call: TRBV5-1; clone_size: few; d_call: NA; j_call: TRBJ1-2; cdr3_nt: TGCGCCAGCAGCTTGGGCCTTGACACAGAAGCTGGCTACACCTTC; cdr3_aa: CASSLGLDTEAGYTF
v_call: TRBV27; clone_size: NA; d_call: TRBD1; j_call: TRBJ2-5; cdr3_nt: TGTGCCAGCAGTCTAGGGGCGACAGGGGGAGGAGAGACCCAGTACTTC; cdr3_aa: CASSLGATGGGETQYF
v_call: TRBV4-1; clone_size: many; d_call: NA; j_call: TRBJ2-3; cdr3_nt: TGCGCCAGCAGCCAAAGGACCGCCGCATACACAGATACGCAGTATTTT; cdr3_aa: CASSQRTAAYTDTQYF
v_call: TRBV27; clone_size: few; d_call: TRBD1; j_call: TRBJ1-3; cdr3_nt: TGTGCCAGCAGTTTAAATCAGGGGGCTGGAAACACCATATATTTT; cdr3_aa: CASSLNQGAGNTIYF